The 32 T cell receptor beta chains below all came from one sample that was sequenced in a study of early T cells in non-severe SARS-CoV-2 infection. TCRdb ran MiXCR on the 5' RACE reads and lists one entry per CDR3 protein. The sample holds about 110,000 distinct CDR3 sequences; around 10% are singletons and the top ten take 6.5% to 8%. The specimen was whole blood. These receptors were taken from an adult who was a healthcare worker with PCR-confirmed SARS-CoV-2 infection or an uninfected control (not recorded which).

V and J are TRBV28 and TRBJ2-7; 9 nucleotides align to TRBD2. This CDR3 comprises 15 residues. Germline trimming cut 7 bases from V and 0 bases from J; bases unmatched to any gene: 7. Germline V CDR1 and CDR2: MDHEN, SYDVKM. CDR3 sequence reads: CASNPLAGFSYEQYF. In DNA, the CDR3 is TGTGCCAGCAACCCCCTAGCGGGGTTCTCCTACGAGCAGTACTTC.

The CDR3 here is CASSRSYYSQLYEQYF. The CDR3 coding sequence is TGTGCCAGTTCTCGCAGCTATTATTCTCAACTCTACGAGCAGTACTTC. V gene TRBV2 combines with J gene TRBJ2-7; D unclear. The CDR3 is 16 residues long. Germline V gene data show CDR1 as SNHLY and CDR2 as FYNNEI. V lost 9 bases and J lost 3, with 24 bases in between.

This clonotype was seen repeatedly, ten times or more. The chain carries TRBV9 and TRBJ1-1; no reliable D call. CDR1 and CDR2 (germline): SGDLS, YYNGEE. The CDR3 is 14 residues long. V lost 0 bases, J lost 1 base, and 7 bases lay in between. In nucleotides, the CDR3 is TGTGCCAGCAGCGTAGTCGTGGGGAACACTGAAGCTTTCTTT. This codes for CASSVVVGNTEAFF.

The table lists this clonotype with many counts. CDR3 DNA: TGTGCCAGCAGTTCCATAGACCAAGGGTTCTACGAGCAGTACTTC. It specifies CASSSIDQGFYEQYF. This rearrangement joins TRBV6-5 to TRBJ2-7; D gene unclear. The V and J ends lost 4 bases and 3 bases respectively, with 16 bases between them. The CDR3 spans 15 residues. The germline V gene encodes CDR1 MNHEY and CDR2 SVGAGI.

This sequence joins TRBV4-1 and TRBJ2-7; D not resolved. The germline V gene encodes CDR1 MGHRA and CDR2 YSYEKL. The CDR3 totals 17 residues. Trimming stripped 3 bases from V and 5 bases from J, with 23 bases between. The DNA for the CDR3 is TGCGCCAGCAGCCAGACGACAACCTGGTCCCAAAAGAACGAGCAGTACTTC. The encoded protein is CASSQTTTWSQKNEQYF.

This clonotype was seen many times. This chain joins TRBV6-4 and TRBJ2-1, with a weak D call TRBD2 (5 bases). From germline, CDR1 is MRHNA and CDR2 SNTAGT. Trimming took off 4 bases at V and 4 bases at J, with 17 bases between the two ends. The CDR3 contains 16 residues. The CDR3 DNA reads TGTGCCAGCAGTGGTTCCGCCAGCGGCCTTTACAATGAGCAGTTCTTC. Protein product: CASSGSASGLYNEQFF.

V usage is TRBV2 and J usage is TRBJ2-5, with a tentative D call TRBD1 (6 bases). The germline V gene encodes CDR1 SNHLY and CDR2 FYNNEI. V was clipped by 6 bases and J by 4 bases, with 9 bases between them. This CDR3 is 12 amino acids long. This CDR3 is CASRTGRETQYF. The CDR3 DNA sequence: TGTGCCAGCAGGACAGGTCGAGAGACCCAGTACTTC.

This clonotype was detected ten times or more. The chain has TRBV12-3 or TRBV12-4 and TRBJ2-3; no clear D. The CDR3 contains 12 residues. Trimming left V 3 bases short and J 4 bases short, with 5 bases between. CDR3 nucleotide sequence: TGTGCCAGCAGTTTCAGCGCAGATACGCAGTATTTT. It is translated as CASSFSADTQYF.

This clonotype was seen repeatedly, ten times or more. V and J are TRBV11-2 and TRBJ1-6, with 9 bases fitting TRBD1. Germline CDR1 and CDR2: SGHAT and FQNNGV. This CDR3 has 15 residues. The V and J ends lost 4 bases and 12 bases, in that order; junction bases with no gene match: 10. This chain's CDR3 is CASSSPGQGYQPLHF. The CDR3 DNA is TGTGCCAGCAGCTCGCCGGGACAGGGCTATCAACCCCTCCACTTT. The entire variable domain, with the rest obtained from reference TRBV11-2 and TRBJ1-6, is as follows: EAGVAQSPRYKIIEKRQSVAFWCNPISGHATLYWYQQILGQGPKLLIQFQNNGVVDDSQLPKDRFSAERLKGVDSTLKIQPAKLEDSAVYLCASSSPGQGYQPLHFGNGTRLTVT.

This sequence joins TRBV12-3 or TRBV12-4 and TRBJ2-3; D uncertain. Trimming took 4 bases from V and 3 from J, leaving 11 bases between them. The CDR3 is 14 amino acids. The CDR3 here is CASSWAISTDTQYF. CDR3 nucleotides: TGTGCCAGCAGTTGGGCTATATCAACAGATACGCAGTATTTT.

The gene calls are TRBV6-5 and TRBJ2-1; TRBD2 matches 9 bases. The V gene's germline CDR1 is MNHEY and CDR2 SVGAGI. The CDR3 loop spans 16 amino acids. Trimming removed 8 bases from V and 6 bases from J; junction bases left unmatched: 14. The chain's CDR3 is CASRTLAGDGGNEQFF. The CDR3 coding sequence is TGTGCCAGCCGCACTTTAGCGGGAGATGGGGGCAATGAGCAGTTCTTC.

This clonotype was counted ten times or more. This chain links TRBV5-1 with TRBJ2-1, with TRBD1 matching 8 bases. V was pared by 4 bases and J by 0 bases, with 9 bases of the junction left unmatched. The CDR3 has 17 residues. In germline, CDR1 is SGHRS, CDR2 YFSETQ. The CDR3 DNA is TGCGCCAGCAGCCAATCCCGGACAGGGAGCTCCTACAATGAGCAGTTCTTC. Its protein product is CASSQSRTGSSYNEQFF.

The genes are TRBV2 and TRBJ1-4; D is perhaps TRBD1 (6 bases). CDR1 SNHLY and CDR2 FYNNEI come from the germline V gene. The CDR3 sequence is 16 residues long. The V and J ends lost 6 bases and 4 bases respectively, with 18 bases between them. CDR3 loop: CASSVRPGHRNEKLFF. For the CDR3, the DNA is TGTGCCAGCAGCGTCAGACCGGGACACCGTAATGAAAAACTGTTTTTT.

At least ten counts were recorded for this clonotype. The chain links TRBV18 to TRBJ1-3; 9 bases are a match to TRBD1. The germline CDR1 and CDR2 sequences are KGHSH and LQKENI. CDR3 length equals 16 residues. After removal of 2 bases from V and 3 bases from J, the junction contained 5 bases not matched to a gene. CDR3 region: CASSPKQGARGNTIYF. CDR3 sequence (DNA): TGTGCCAGCTCACCAAAACAGGGGGCGCGTGGAAACACCATATATTTT. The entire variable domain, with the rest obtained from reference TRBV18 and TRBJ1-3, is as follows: NAGVMQNPRHLVRRRGQEARLRCSPMKGHSHVYWYRQLPEEGLKFMVYLQKENIIDESGMPKERFSAEFPKEGPSILRIQQVVRGDSAAYFCASSPKQGARGNTIYFGEGSWLTVV.

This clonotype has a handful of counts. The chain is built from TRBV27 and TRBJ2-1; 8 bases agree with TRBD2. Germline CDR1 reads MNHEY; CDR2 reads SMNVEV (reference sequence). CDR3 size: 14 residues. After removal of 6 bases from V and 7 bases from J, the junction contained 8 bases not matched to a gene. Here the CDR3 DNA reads TGTGCCAGCAGCCGAATCGGGGGGGGAAATGAGCAGTTCTTC. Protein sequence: CASSRIGGGNEQFF.

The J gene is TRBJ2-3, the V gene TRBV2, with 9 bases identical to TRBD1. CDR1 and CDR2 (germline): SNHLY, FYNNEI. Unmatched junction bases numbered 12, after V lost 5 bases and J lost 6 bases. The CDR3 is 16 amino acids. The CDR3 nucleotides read TGTGCCAGCAGTCCAGTCGGGACAGGGAAAAAGGATACGCAGTATTTT. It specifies CASSPVGTGKKDTQYF.

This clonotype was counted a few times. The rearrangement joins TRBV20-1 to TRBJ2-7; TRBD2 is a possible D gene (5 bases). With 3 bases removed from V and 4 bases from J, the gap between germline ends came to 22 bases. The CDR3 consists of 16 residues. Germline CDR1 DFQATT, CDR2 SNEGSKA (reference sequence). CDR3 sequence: CSASPPVVGERYEQYF. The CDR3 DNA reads TGCAGTGCTAGCCCCCCCGTCGTTGGGGAGCGGTACGAGCAGTACTTC.

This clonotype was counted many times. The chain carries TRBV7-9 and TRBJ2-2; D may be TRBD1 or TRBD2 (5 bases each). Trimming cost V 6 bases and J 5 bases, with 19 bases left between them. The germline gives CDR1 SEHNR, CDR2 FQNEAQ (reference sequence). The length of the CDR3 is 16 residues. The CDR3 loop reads CASRSGMGRITGELFF. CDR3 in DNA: TGTGCCAGCAGATCAGGGATGGGACGAATTACCGGGGAGCTGTTTTTT.

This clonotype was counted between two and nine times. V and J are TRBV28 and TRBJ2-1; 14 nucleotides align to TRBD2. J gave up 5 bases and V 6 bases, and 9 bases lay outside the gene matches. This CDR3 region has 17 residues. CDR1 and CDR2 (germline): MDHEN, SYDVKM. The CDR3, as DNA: TGTGCCAGCAGCTTGGGGACTAGCGGGAGTTTGAACAATGAGCAGTTCTTC. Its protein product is CASSLGTSGSLNNEQFF.

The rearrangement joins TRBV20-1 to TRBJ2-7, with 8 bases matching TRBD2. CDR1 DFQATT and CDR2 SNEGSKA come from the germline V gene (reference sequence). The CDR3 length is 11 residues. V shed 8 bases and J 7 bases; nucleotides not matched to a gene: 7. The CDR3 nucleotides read TGCAGTACGGGGGGGAAGAGAGAGCAGTACTTC. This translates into CSTGGKREQYF.

The CDR3 spells CASSLGLAGQGKETQYF. The CDR3 coding sequence is TGTGCCAGCTCACTGGGGCTCGCGGGACAGGGTAAAGAGACCCAGTACTTC. The rearrangement joins TRBV18 to TRBJ2-5; TRBD1 matches 9 bases. V lost 4 bases, J lost 3 bases, and 12 bases stayed unmatched. There are 17 residues in the CDR3. CDR1 is KGHSH and CDR2 is LQKENI in the germline V gene.

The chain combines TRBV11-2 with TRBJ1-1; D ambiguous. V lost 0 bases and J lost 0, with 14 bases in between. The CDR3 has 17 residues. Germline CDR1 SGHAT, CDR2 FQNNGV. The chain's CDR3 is CASSLDPKLPMNTEAFF. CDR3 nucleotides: TGTGCCAGCAGCTTAGATCCGAAGCTTCCCATGAACACTGAAGCTTTCTTT.

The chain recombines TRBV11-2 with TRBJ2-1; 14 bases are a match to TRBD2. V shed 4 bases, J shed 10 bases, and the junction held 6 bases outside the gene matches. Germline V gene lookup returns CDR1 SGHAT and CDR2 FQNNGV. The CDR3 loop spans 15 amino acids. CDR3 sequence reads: CASSSGLAGAREQFF. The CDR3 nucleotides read TGTGCCAGCAGCTCGGGACTAGCGGGAGCGAGAGAGCAGTTCTTC.

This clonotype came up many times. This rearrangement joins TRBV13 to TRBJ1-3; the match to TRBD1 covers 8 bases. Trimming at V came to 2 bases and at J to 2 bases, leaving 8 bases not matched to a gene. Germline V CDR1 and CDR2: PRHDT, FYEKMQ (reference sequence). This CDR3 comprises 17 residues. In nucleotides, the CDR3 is TGTGCCAGCAGCTTATTGTCAGGGGGCAATACTGGAAACACCATATATTTT. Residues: CASSLLSGGNTGNTIYF. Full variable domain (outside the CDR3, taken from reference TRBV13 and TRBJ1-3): AAGVIQSPRHLIKEKRETATLKCYPIPRHDTVYWYQQGPGQDPQFLISFYEKMQSDKGSIPDRFSAQQFSDYHSELNMSSLELGDSALYFCASSLLSGGNTGNTIYFGEGSWLTVV.

The CDR3 is CASSLTGGSNQPQHF. In DNA form, the CDR3 reads TGTGCCAGCAGCCTCACAGGGGGAAGCAATCAGCCCCAGCATTTT. The rearrangement joins TRBV7-2 to TRBJ1-5, with 8 bases aligning to TRBD1. CDR1 is SGHTA, CDR2 FQGNSA, per germline. The CDR3 has 15 residues. After removal of 5 bases from V and 1 base from J, the junction contained 4 bases not matched to a gene.

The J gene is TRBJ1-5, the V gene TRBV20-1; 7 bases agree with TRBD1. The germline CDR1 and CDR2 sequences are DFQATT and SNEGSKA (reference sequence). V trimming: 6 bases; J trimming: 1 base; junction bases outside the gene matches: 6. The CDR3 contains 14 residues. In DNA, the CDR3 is TGCAGTGCAGGGAACAGGGGAAGCAATCAGCCCCAGCATTTT. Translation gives CSAGNRGSNQPQHF.

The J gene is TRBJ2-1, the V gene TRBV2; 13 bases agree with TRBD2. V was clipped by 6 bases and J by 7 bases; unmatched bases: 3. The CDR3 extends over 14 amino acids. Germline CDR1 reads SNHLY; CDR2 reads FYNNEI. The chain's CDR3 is CASRGLAGRNEQFF. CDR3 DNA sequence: TGTGCCAGCAGGGGACTAGCGGGAAGGAATGAGCAGTTCTTC.

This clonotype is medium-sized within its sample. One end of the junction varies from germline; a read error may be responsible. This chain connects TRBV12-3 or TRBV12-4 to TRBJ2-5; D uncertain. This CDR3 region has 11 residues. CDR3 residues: CASSLGETQYF. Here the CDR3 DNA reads TGTGCCAGCAGCTTAGGGGAGACCCAGTACTTC.

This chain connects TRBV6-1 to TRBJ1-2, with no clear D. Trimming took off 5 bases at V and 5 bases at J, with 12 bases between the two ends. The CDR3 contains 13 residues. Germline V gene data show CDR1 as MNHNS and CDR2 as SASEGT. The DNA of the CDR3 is TGTGCCAGCAGTCTCCCCAAAGCGTATGGCTACACCTTC. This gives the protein CASSLPKAYGYTF.

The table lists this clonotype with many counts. DNA of the CDR3: TGTGCCAGCAGCGCGGGGTTTGGGGGTTACGAGCAGTACTTC. This sequence encodes CASSAGFGGYEQYF. The chain employs TRBV9 and TRBJ2-7; D might be TRBD1 or TRBD2, each matching 5 bases. Germline V gene data show CDR1 as SGDLS and CDR2 as YYNGEE. The CDR3 runs to 14 residues. V was cut by 3 bases and J by 4 bases, with 14 bases left in between.

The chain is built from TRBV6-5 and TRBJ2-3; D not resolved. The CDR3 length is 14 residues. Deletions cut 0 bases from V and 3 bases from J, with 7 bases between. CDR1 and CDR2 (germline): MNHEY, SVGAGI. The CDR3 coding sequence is TGTGCCAGCAGTTACTCGGTGGTAACAGATACGCAGTATTTT. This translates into CASSYSVVTDTQYF.

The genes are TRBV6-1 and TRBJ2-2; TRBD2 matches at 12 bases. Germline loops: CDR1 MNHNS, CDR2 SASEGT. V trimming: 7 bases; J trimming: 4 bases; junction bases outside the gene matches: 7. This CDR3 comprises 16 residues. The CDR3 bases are TGTGCCAGCATTCGGACTAGCGGGATAGGCACCGGGGAGCTGTTTTTT. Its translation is CASIRTSGIGTGELFF.